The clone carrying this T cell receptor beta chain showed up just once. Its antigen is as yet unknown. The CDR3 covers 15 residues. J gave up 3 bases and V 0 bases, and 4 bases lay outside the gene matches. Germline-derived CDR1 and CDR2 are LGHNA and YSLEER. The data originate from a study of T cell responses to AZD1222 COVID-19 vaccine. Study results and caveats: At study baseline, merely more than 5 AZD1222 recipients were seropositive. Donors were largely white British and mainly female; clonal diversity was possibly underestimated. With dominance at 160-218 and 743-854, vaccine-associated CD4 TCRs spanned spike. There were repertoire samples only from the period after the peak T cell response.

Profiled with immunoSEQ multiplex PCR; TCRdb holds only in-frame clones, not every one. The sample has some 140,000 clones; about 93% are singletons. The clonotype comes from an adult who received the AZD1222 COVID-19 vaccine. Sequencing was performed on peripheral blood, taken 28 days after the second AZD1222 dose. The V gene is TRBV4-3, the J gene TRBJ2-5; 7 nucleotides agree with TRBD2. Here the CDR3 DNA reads TGCGCCAGCAGCCAAGATTCGGGGGGAAAAGAGACCCAGTACTTC. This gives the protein CASSQDSGGKETQYF.